Listed below are T cell receptor beta chains from one sample, sequenced in a study of beta chain features in type 1 diabetes. The data were produced by immunoSEQ multiplex PCR, yet TCRdb's version contains in-frame clones alone and is incomplete. The sample shows about 350,000 clones, roughly a fifth of them seen only once. The sample comprised naive CD4+ T cells from blood. The receptors stem from a woman aged 18-29 years in good health. Both conserved end residues are part of each CDR3. A D gene is named only where the DNA matches it firmly. Some rows mark clone size as missing; the rest say once, few, many or name a class of expanded clone.

d_gene | j_gene | abundance | v_gene | CDR3nt | CDR3aa
. | TRBJ2-5 | . | TRBV6-5 | TGTGCCAGCGGGCGAGTCTACTCCCAAGAGACCCAGTACTTC | CASGRVYSQETQYF
. | TRBJ2-7 | . | TRBV30 | TGTGCCTTCGGCGGCACTAACTACGAGCAGTACTTC | CAFGGTNYEQYF
. | TRBJ2-7 | . | TRBV7-9 | TGTGCCAGCAGCTTAGCCAAACTTCCCTACGAGCAGTACTTC | CASSLAKLPYEQYF
. | TRBJ2-1 | few | TRBV11-2 | TGTGCCAGCAGCGAGTCGGGAGTTTGGGGGGATGAGCAGTTCTTC | CASSESGVWGDEQFF
TRBD2 | TRBJ2-3 | . | TRBV7-9 | TGTGCCAGCAGCTCAGGACTAGCGGGAGATACGCAGTATTTT | CASSSGLAGDTQYF
. | TRBJ1-1 | few | TRBV7-2 | TGTGCCAGCAGAAACGGGACACCTAAAGCTTTCTTT | CASRNGTPKAFF
. | TRBJ1-2 | few | TRBV7-9 | TGTGCCAGCAGCACACAGGGCTATGGCTACACCTTC | CASSTQGYGYTF
TRBD1 | TRBJ2-3 | . | TRBV5-1 | TGCGCCAGCAGCTACGACCCTTCGGGACAGGGCACAGATACGCAGTATTTT | CASSYDPSGQGTDTQYF
TRBD1 | TRBJ1-2 | . | TRBV4-2 | TGTGCCAGCAGCCAAGTCGACAGGGCCGGGGGCTACACCTTC | CASSQVDRAGGYTF
TRBD1 | TRBJ2-5 | few | TRBV10-2 | TGCGCCAGCAGTCCGGGGACAGGGAGAGAGACCCAGTACTTC | CASSPGTGRETQYF
TRBD2 | TRBJ2-3 | few | TRBV5-1 | TGCGCCAGCAGCTTTGGCCGGGGGGGCGTGGATACGCAGTATTTT | CASSFGRGGVDTQYF
. | TRBJ2-5 | few | TRBV5-1 | TGCGCCAGCAGCGGGGCGGCAATTGGGGAGACCCAGTACTTC | CASSGAAIGETQYF
. | TRBJ1-1 | . | TRBV15 | TGTGCCACCAGCTTGACCCACACGGGCACTGAAGCTTTCTTT | CATSLTHTGTEAFF
TRBD1 | TRBJ2-1 | . | TRBV5-4 | TGTGCCAGCAGCTTGGACAGGGGGCAGTACAATGAGCAGTTCTTC | CASSLDRGQYNEQFF
TRBD2 | TRBJ2-1 | . | TRBV6-6 | TGTGCCAGCAGTTTCGAGCGGGGGGGCAATGAGCAGTTCTTC | CASSFERGGNEQFF
. | TRBJ2-1 | . | TRBV4-1 | TGCGCCAGCAGCGCCTCGGAGGAGGCTGAGCAGTTCTTC | CASSASEEAEQFF
. | TRBJ1-5 | few | TRBV4-3 | TGCGCCAGCAGCCAAGATGGGCGGGGAAACGTTCAGCCCCAGCATTTT | CASSQDGRGNVQPQHF
TRBD2 | TRBJ2-1 | . | TRBV20-1 | TGCAGTGCTAGAGAGTTAGCGGGCCAGTTCTTC | CSARELAGQFF
TRBD2 | TRBJ2-1 | . | TRBV7-2 | TGTGCCAGCACCTTGGGACTAGCAGGCAATGAGCAGTTCTTC | CASTLGLAGNEQFF
. | TRBJ1-5 | few | TRBV4-2 | TGTGCCAGCAGCCAAAGCAGGGTGGGTCAGCCCCAGCATTTT | CASSQSRVGQPQHF
. | TRBJ1-2 | few | TRBV2 | TGTGCCAGCAGTGAAGGACCCGGGTATGGCTACACCTTC | CASSEGPGYGYTF
. | TRBJ2-7 | . | TRBV10-3 | TGTGCCATCGACTCTCGAGGGTACGAGCAGTACTTC | CAIDSRGYEQYF
. | TRBJ2-5 | . | TRBV30 | TGTGCCTGGAGGGGGCCAGGGCTACACTTAGGGGAGACCCAGTACTTC | CAWRGPGLHLGETQYF
. | TRBJ2-1 | . | TRBV4-1 | TGCGCCAGCAGCCCAGGCCCTACCACCTACAATGAGCAGTTCTTC | CASSPGPTTYNEQFF
TRBD2 | TRBJ2-1 | many | TRBV23-1 | TGCGCCAGCGGGCGACTAGCGTCCTACAATGAGCAGTTCTTC | CASGRLASYNEQFF
. | TRBJ2-2 | few | TRBV30 | TGTGCCTGGAGCGGAAACAGGGATAGGATCGCCGGGGAGCTGTTTTTT | CAWSGNRDRIAGELFF
TRBD1 | TRBJ1-2 | few | TRBV5-1 | TGCGCCAGCAGCCGATCGGCGACAGGGAAGAACTATGGCTACACCTTC | CASSRSATGKNYGYTF
. | TRBJ2-3 | . | TRBV5-1 | TGCGCCAGCAGCCCGCCCGGCAGTTCGGGAGATACGCAGTATTTT | CASSPPGSSGDTQYF
. | TRBJ2-3 | few | TRBV29-1 | TGCAGCGCCACAGATCACACAGATACGCAGTATTTT | CSATDHTDTQYF
. | TRBJ2-7 | few | TRBV11-2 | TGTGCCAGCAGCTTAGTTCGGGGAAACCCCTACGAGCAGTACTTC | CASSLVRGNPYEQYF
TRBD2 | TRBJ2-4 | . | TRBV6-5 | TGTGCCAGCAGTTACCGCGGGGCGGGAGGTGAGGATCAGTACTTC | CASSYRGAGGEDQYF
TRBD1 | TRBJ2-5 | . | TRBV6-1 | TGTGCCAGCAGAAATGGACAGGGGCGAAGAGAGACCCAGTACTTC | CASRNGQGRRETQYF
TRBD2 | TRBJ2-1 | few | TRBV7-9 | TGTGCCAGCAGTCCCCTGTGGAAAGGGGAGGGCCGCAATGAGCAGTTCTTC | CASSPLWKGEGRNEQFF
. | TRBJ1-2 | few | TRBV19 | TGTGCCGCTGGGGGACGGACTACTTTTAACTATGGCTACACCTTC | CAAGGRTTFNYGYTF
TRBD2 | TRBJ2-1 | . | TRBV18 | TGTGCCAGCTCACCAAGTTTCCGGGGGGGCTACAATGAGCAGTTCTTC | CASSPSFRGGYNEQFF
. | TRBJ1-5 | . | TRBV1 | TGCACCAGGACAGGACTTCATCAGCCCCAGCATTTT | CTRTGLHQPQHF
. | TRBJ2-7 | . | TRBV4-1 | TGCGCCAGCAGCCAAGTATGGGACTTTAGCTACGAGCAGTACTTC | CASSQVWDFSYEQYF
. | TRBJ1-1 | few | TRBV7-9 | TGTGCCAGCAGCTTGAACAGCAACACTGAAGCTTTCTTT | CASSLNSNTEAFF
TRBD1 | TRBJ1-2 | . | TRBV30 | TGTGCCTGGAGGCCTGGGACAGTCAATAACTATGGCTACACCTTC | CAWRPGTVNNYGYTF
. | TRBJ1-1 | . | TRBV11-2 | TGTGCCAGCAGCAATCAGGGTTGGACTGAAGCTTTCTTT | CASSNQGWTEAFF
. | TRBJ2-7 | few | TRBV21-1 | TGTGCCAATAGGCTGGGAGCCTACGAGCAGTACTTC | CANRLGAYEQYF
. | TRBJ2-3 | . | TRBV5-1 | TGCGCCAGCAGCTTTATGGATACGCAGTATTTT | CASSFMDTQYF